The 7 T cell receptor beta chains below come from one sample, sequenced in a study of blood T cell repertoires in COVID-19. Profiling relied on immunoSEQ multiplex PCR, and the TCRdb table lists in-frame clones only, not all of them. The profile covers about 80,000 clones, with around 88% appearing a single time and less than 9% taken by the ten largest. Sample: peripheral blood. The origin of the receptors is a woman older than 75 with acute or convalescent COVID-19.

The rearrangement joins TRBV5-1 to TRBJ2-2, with TRBD1 as a possible D gene (5 bases). Trimming removed 0 bases from V and 1 base from J, with 7 bases in between. CDR1 and CDR2 from the germline V gene are SGHRS and YFSETQ. This CDR3 region has 15 residues. The CDR3 coding sequence is TGCGCCAGCAGCTTGGACGGACAGAACACCGGGGAGCTGTTTTTT. Its translation is CASSLDGQNTGELFF.

The genes are TRBV2 and TRBJ2-6; 7 bases agree with TRBD1. CDR3 length equals 16 residues. Germline CDR1 is SNHLY and CDR2 is FYNNEI. With 8 bases clipped from V and 0 bases from J, the junction kept 7 bases outside the gene matches. The CDR3 DNA reads TGTGCCAGCTCAGGGACAGCTTCCTCTGGGGCCAACGTCCTGACTTTC. Protein product: CASSGTASSGANVLTF. The full variable domain, in which reference TRBV2 and TRBJ2-6 provide the parts outside the CDR3, is EPEVTQTPSHQVTQMGQEVILRCVPISNHLYFYWYRQILGQKVEFLVSFYNNEISEKSEIFDDQFSVERPDGSNFTLKIRSTKLEDSAMYFCASSGTASSGANVLTFGAGSRLTVL.

This chain connects TRBV3-1 (or the pseudogene TRBV3-2) to TRBJ1-3; 8 bases are shared with TRBD1. CDR1 and CDR2 from the germline V gene are LGHDT and YNNKEL (reference sequence). Losses at the gene ends were 1 base for V and 5 bases for J; bases not matched to a gene: 4. This CDR3 region has 15 residues. DNA for the CDR3: TGTGCCAGCAGCCAAGGGACAGGGATGAGAAACACCATATATTTT. Translating it yields CASSQGTGMRNTIYF.

The genes are TRBV7-2 and TRBJ1-2, with TRBD1 matching 12 bases. V shed 5 bases and J 8 bases; nucleotides not matched to a gene: 6. The V gene's germline CDR1 is SGHTA and CDR2 FQGNSA. The length of the CDR3 is 14 residues. The CDR3 protein is CASSPGQGAQGYTF. The CDR3 DNA reads TGTGCCAGCAGCCCGGGACAGGGGGCGCAAGGCTACACCTTC.

This clone occurred once. The rearrangement links TRBV19 to TRBJ1-5; 8 bases are a match to TRBD1. The CDR3 contains 16 residues. Germline-derived CDR1 and CDR2 are LNHDA and SQIVND (reference sequence). The trim removed 5 bases at V and 0 bases at J, leaving 6 bases unmatched. CDR3 nucleotide sequence: TGTGCCAGTAGTGTTAGGACAGGGAGTAGCAATCAGCCCCAGCATTTT. Translation gives CASSVRTGSSNQPQHF. The variable domain in full, completed from reference TRBV19 and TRBJ1-5, reads DGGITQSPKYLFRKEGQNVTLSCEQNLNHDAMYWYRQDPGQGLRLIYYSQIVNDFQKGDIAEGYSVSREKKESFPLTVTSAQKNPTAFYLCASSVRTGSSNQPQHFGDGTRLSIL.

This clone occurred once. CDR3 residues: CASSLSRVSYEQYF. As DNA, the CDR3 is TGTGCCAGCAGCTTGAGCAGGGTATCCTACGAGCAGTACTTC. This chain joins TRBV7-9 and TRBJ2-7; weak D call: TRBD1 (5 bases). This CDR3 region has 14 residues. With 3 bases removed from V and 1 base from J, the gap between germline ends came to 10 bases. Germline V lookup: CDR1 SEHNR, CDR2 FQNEAQ (reference sequence). Looking up the rest from reference TRBV7-9 and TRBJ2-7 gives the full variable domain: DTGVSQNPRHKITKRGQNVTFRCDPISEHNRLYWYRQTLGQGPEFLTYFQNEAQLEKSRLLSDRFSAERPKGSFSTLEIQRTEQGDSAMYLCASSLSRVSYEQYFGPGTRLTVT.

This chain uses TRBV7-2 with TRBJ2-5; TRBD2 agrees at 11 bases. V lost 5 bases, J lost 12 bases, and 20 bases stayed unmatched. The CDR3 runs 17 residues. CDR1 and CDR2 from the germline V gene are SGHTA and FQGNSA. The CDR3, as DNA: TGTGCCAGCAGCCCCTCGATCCCCGGGACTAGCGGTTCCCACAAGTACTTC. Protein sequence: CASSPSIPGTSGSHKYF.